These T cell receptor beta chains were read from a single sample in a study of human T cells and chemical hapten exposure. TCRdb re-called the RACE reads with MiXCR, one entry per CDR3 protein. The sample comprises some 83,000 distinct CDR3 sequences, around 10% of which are singletons, and approximately 4% rests with the top ten. This specimen was whole blood, taken in connection with sensitization to the hapten diphenylcyclopropenone (DPC). These receptors were taken from a woman aged 45-65 years with alopecia areata. Some clones in this sample may be carry-over from other donors' samples. The CDR3 runs from the conserved cysteine through the conserved F or W. A D gene is named only where the DNA matches it firmly. Clone size is shown for a subset of rows, as once, few, many or a class of expanded clone.

clone_size j_call cdr3_length d_call v_call cdr3_nt cdr3_aa
many TRBJ2-7 14 . TRBV18 TGTGCCAGCTCAGGGGAGACAGGAACCTACGAGCAGTACTTC CASSGETGTYEQYF
few TRBJ1-2 15 . TRBV11-2 TGTGCCAGCAGCCCACCCTATCCCCCTAACTATGGCTACACCTTC CASSPPYPPNYGYTF
. TRBJ1-1 13 . TRBV28 TGTGCCAGCACCGGGACGCTCAACACTGAAGCTTTCTTT CASTGTLNTEAFF
many TRBJ2-4 14 . TRBV21-1 TGTGCCAGCAGCCCGACCCGTAAGAGAGACATTCAGTACTTC CASSPTRKRDIQYF
. TRBJ2-7 14 . TRBV12-3/TRBV12-4 TGTGCCAGCAGTTTCGCCCAGAGCTCCTACGAGCAGTACTTC CASSFAQSSYEQYF
. TRBJ2-1 14 . TRBV9 TGTGCCAGCAGCGTAGTGAACGACCTGAATGAGCAGTTCTTC CASSVVNDLNEQFF
many TRBJ2-4 17 . TRBV20-1 TGCAGTGCGCAGGACCGTGGGGGGCCGCTAGCCAAAAACATTCAGTACTTC CSAQDRGGPLAKNIQYF
. TRBJ2-3 15 . TRBV28 TGTGCCAGCAGATTCCCGGGTGCGGAAACAGATACGCAGTATTTT CASRFPGAETDTQYF
. TRBJ2-7 14 . TRBV20-1 TGCAGTGCTAGAAGTGGTTTGGCTGACTACGAGCAGTACTTC CSARSGLADYEQYF
few TRBJ2-1 13 . TRBV7-3 TGTGCCAGCAGCTTAAATCGCTATGATGAGCAGTTCTTC CASSLNRYDEQFF
few TRBJ2-5 12 . TRBV3-1 TGTGCCAGCAGCCCTAATGCGGAGACCCAGTACTTC CASSPNAETQYF
few TRBJ1-6 17 . TRBV11-1 TGTGCCAGCAGCGAAGGACAGCTAAGCTCCTATAATTCACCCCTCCACTTT CASSEGQLSSYNSPLHF
few TRBJ1-2 12 . TRBV20-1 TGCAGTGCTAGCATAATCGGGTACGGCTACACCTTC CSASIIGYGYTF
many TRBJ1-2 16 . TRBV12-3/TRBV12-4 TGTGCCAGCAGTTTAGCCGGGACAACAACTAACTATGGCTACACCTTC CASSLAGTTTNYGYTF
many TRBJ1-4 11 . TRBV29-1 TGCAGCGTCATGTGGGGTGAAAAACTGTTTTTT CSVMWGEKLFF
few TRBJ2-1 13 TRBD2 TRBV7-6 TGTGCCAGCAGCTTAGGCGGGAGCTATGAGCAGTTCTTC CASSLGGSYEQFF
few TRBJ2-1 14 TRBD2 TRBV6-1 TGTGCCAGCACCCGGACTAGCGGCTACAATGAGCAGTTCTTC CASTRTSGYNEQFF
many TRBJ2-3 17 TRBD2 TRBV7-6 TGTGCCAGCAGCTTTACTCCTAGCGGGGGGGGCACAGATACGCAGTATTTT CASSFTPSGGGTDTQYF
. TRBJ2-2 15 . TRBV9 TGTGCCAGCAGCGTAGAGGGGCGTAACACCGGGGAGCTGTTTTTT CASSVEGRNTGELFF
. TRBJ1-4 14 . TRBV6-6 TGTGCCAGCAGTTCCCGGGGGGGTATTGAAAAACTGTTTTTT CASSSRGGIEKLFF